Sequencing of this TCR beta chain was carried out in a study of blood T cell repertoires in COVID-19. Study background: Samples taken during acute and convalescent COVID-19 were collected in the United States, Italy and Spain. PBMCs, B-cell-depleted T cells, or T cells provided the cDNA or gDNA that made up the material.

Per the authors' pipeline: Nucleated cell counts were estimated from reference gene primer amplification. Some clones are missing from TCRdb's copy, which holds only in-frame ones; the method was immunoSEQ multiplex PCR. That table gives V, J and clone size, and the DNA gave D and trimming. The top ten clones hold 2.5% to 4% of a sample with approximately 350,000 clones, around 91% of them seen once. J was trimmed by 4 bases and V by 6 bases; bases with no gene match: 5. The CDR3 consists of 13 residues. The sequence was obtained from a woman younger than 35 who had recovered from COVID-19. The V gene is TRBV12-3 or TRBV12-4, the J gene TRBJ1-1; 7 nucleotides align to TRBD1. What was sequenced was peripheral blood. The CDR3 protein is CASSFDRVTEAFF. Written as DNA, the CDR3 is TGTGCCAGCAGCTTCGACAGGGTCACTGAAGCTTTCTTT.